These 4 T cell receptor beta chains were sequenced from one sample in a study of blood T cell repertoires in COVID-19. This table comes from immunoSEQ multiplex PCR, and its TCRdb copy is limited to in-frame clones, with some not included. Altogether around 300,000 clones are present, about 87% being singletons, with the ten largest covering approximately 3.3%. The sequenced sample was peripheral blood. The receptors shown here come from a woman between 40 and 50 years old with acute or convalescent COVID-19.

The chain recombines TRBV4-1 with TRBJ1-4; D possibly corresponds to TRBD1 (6 bases). The CDR3 is made up of 16 amino acids. Germline V gene lookup returns CDR1 MGHRA and CDR2 YSYEKL. V was shortened by 0 bases and J by 4 bases, with 12 bases between the two germline ends. The CDR3 DNA reads as TGCGCCAGCAGCCAAGATGAGTCAGGGGATAATGAAAAACTGTTTTTT. Translating gives CASSQDESGDNEKLFF.

The rearrangement joins TRBV2 to TRBJ1-2, with TRBD1 matching 9 bases. Trimming took 5 bases from V and 5 from J; bases not matched to a gene: 9. The CDR3 consists of 15 residues. CDR1 and CDR2 from the germline V gene are SNHLY and FYNNEI. CDR3 DNA: TGTGCCAGCAGTTCGACGGGACAGGGAAGGTATGGCTACACCTTC. Amino acid sequence: CASSSTGQGRYGYTF.

V is TRBV11-1 and J is TRBJ1-2, with D maybe TRBD1 (6 bases). Trimming removed 5 bases at V and 4 bases at J, with 11 bases between. The CDR3 has 13 amino acids. Germline CDR1 and CDR2: SGHAT and FQDESV (reference sequence). The CDR3 reads CASSQGQRYGYTF. The CDR3 nucleotides read TGTGCCAGCAGCCAAGGACAGCGCTATGGCTACACCTTC.

This clone was picked up one time. The chain couples TRBV10-2 to TRBJ2-2; the match to TRBD2 covers 13 bases. Trimming took 6 bases from V and 5 from J; bases not matched to a gene: 6. This CDR3 spans 16 amino acids. Germline CDR1 WSHSY, CDR2 SAAADI. Here the CDR3 reads CASRQLAGGRTGELFF. The CDR3 nucleotides read TGCGCCAGCAGACAACTAGCGGGGGGGCGTACCGGGGAGCTGTTTTTT.